This T cell receptor beta chain appears in the sequencing data of a study of a mutant IDH1 vaccine in newly diagnosed glioma. Overall study: Sex among treated patients split 62.5% male, about 40% female; mean age was around 40 years. Receipt of radiotherapy, temozolomide, or both preceded the study, and most received both. Findings of the study overall: Shifts in the top peripheral T cell clonotypes seemed unrelated to pseudoprogression.

Comment on this clone: Its antigen is unknown.

As to time point: baseline, week 1 (first vaccination visit). Treatment in this sample: pre-vaccination baseline after standard-of-care therapy. Each astrocytoma in the donors was new, WHO grade 3 or 4, IDH1-mutant and ATRX-lost. The assay was immunoSEQ multiplex PCR, and TCRdb's table has in-frame clones only and misses some. The sample records roughly 71,000 clones, 80% to 90% being singletons. This CDR3 is built from 16 residues. Germline V gene data show CDR1 as MGHRA and CDR2 as YSYEKL. Deletions cut 0 bases from V and 7 bases from J, with 18 bases between. The J gene is TRBJ1-2, the V gene TRBV4-1; D remains unclear. The sequences come from PBMCs, collected from a glioma patient treated with radiotherapy, temozolomide or both. The source of this sequence is a man aged 25-40 years with glioma. CDR3 nucleotide sequence: TGCGCCAGCAGCCAAGATCTGACAACCAAGAGGTTTGGCTACACCTTC. It codes for CASSQDLTTKRFGYTF.